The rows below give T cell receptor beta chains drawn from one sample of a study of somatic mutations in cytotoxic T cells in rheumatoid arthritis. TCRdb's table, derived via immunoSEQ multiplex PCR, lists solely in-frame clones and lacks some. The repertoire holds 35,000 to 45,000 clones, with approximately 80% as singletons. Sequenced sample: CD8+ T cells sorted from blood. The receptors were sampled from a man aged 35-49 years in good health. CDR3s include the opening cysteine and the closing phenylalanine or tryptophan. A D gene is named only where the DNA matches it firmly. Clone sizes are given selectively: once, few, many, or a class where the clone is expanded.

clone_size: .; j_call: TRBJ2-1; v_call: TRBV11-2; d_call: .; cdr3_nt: TGTGCCAGCCACGTCGAACAAAGCTCCTACAATGAGCAGTTCTTC; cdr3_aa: CASHVEQSSYNEQFF
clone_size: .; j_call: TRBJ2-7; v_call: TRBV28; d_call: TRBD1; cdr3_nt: TGTGCCAGCAGTTCCCCAGGCAGGGGGCAGCTCATTTCCTACGAGCAGTACTTC; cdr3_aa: CASSSPGRGQLISYEQYF
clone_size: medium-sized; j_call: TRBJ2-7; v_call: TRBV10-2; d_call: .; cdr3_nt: TGCGCCAGCAGTGAGTGGGGGTACGAGCAGTACTTC; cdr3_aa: CASSEWGYEQYF
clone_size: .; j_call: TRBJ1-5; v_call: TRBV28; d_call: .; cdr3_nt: TGTGCCAGCAGTTTATCCTTTGGGTCCAATCAGCCCCAGCATTTT; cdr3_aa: CASSLSFGSNQPQHF
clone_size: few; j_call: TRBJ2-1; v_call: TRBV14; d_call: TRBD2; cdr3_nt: TGTGCCAGCAGCCCGGGAGGCGGGAGGATCGATGAGCAGTTCTTC; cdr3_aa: CASSPGGGRIDEQFF
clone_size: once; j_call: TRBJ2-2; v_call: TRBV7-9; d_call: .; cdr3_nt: TGTGCCAGCAGCTCCACTTGGGGGCCGGGGATTTACACCGGGGAGCTGTTTTTT; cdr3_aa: CASSSTWGPGIYTGELFF
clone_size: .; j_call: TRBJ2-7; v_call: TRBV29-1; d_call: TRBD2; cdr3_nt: TGCAGCGTTGTCGGGATACTGGGACTAGCGGGAGCCTACGAGCAGTACTTC; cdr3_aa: CSVVGILGLAGAYEQYF
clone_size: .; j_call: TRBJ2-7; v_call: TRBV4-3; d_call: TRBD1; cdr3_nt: TGCGCCAGCAGCCAAGATCGGACAGGGCTCCCCTACGAGCAGTACTTC; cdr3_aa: CASSQDRTGLPYEQYF
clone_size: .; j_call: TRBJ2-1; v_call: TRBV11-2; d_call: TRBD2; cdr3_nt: TGTGCCAGCAGCTTACTAGCGGGAGGCTACAATGAGCAGTTCTTC; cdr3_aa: CASSLLAGGYNEQFF
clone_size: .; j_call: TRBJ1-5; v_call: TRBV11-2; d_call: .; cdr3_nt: TGTGCCAGCAGCTTAGAGGGCAATAGCAATCAGCCCCAGCATTTT; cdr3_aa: CASSLEGNSNQPQHF
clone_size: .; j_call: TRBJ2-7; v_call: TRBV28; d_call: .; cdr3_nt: TGTGCCAGCAGTTTATTTTTGAGCTCCTACGAGCAGTACTTC; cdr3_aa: CASSLFLSSYEQYF
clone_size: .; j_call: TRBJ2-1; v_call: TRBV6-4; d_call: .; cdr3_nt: TGTGCCAGCAGTGACTCGGGCGGGGACTACAATGAGCAGTTCTTC; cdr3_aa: CASSDSGGDYNEQFF
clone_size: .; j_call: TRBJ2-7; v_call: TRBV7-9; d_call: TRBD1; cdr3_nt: TGTGCCAGCAGCTTAGGCCAGGGACAGGGTGCCTACGAGCAGTACTTC; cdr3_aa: CASSLGQGQGAYEQYF
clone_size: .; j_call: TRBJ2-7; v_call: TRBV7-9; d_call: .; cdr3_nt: TGTGCCAGCAGCGGTGAGGCAGCCTACGAGCAGTACTTC; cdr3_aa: CASSGEAAYEQYF
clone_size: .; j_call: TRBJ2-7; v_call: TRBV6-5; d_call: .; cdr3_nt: TGTGCCAGCAGTTACGGGGCAGGGTCCTCCTACGAGCAGTACTTC; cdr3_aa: CASSYGAGSSYEQYF
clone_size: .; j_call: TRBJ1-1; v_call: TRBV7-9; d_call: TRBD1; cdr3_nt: TGTGCCAGCAGCTTGCAGGGGGTTGGAACTGAAGCTTTCTTT; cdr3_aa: CASSLQGVGTEAFF
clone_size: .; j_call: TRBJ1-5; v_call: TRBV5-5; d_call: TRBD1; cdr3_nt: TGTGCCAGCAGTGTCGGACAGGGGTATAGCAATCAGCCCCAGCATTTT; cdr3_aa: CASSVGQGYSNQPQHF
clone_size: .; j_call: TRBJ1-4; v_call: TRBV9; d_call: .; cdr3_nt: TGTGCCAGCAGCAGAGGGGGGACGACTAATGAAAAACTGTTTTTT; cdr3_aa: CASSRGGTTNEKLFF
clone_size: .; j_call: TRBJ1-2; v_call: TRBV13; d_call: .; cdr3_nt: TGTGCCAGCAGCTTAATTGGGGGCGATGGCTACACCTTC; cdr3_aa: CASSLIGGDGYTF
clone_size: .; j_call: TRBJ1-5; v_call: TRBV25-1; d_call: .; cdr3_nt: TGTGCCAGCAGTGTTAGCAGCAATCAGCCCCAGCATTTT; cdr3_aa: CASSVSSNQPQHF
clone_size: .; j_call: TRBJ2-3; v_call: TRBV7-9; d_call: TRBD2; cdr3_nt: TGTGCCAGCAGCTTAGGGGGGACTAGCGGGAGCACAGATACGCAGTATTTT; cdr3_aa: CASSLGGTSGSTDTQYF
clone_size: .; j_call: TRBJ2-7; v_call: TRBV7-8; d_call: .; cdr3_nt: TGTGCCAGCAGCTTAGGAAGGGGGACGGCCTACGAGCAGTACTTC; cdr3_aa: CASSLGRGTAYEQYF
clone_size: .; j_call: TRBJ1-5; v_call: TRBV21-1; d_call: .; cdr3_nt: TGTGCCAGGATGCGGGACAGGGGTCAGCCCCAGCATTTT; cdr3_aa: CARMRDRGQPQHF
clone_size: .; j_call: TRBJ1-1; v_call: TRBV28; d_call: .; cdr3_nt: TGTGCCAGCAGTTTTCTGGGGGGCACTGAAGCTTTCTTT; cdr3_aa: CASSFLGGTEAFF
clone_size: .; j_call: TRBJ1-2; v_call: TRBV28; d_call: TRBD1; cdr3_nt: TGTGCCAGCAGTTCCCCTAAGACAGGGGATACCGACTATGGCTACACCTTC; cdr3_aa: CASSSPKTGDTDYGYTF
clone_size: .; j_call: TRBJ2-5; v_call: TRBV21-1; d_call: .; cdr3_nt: TGTGCCAGCAGCATGGTCCCCGGCCAGACGGAGACCCAGTACTTC; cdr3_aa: CASSMVPGQTETQYF
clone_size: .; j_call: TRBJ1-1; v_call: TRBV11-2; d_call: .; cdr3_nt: TGTGCCAGCAGCTTAGGGTCATTGAACACTGAAGCTTTCTTT; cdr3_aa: CASSLGSLNTEAFF
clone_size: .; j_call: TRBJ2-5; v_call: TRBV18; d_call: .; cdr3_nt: TGTGCAGCTAGAGGGAGCGAAGAGGGTAAAGAGACCCAGTACTTC; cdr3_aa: CAARGSEEGKETQYF
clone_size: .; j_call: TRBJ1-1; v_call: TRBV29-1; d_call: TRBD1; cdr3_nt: TGCAGCGTTAGACAGGGCGGGAACACTGAAGCTTTCTTT; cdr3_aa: CSVRQGGNTEAFF
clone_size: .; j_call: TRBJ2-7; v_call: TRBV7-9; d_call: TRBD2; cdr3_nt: TGTGCCAGCAGCTCGGGACTAGGCTACGAGCAGTACTTC; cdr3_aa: CASSSGLGYEQYF
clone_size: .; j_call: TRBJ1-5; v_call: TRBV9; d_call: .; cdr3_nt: TGTGCCAGCAGCGTAGAGCACAATCAGCCCCAGCATTTT; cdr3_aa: CASSVEHNQPQHF
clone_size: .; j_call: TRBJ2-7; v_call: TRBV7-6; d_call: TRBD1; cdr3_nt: TGTGCCAGCAGCCCGGGACAGGGATACGAGCAGTACTTC; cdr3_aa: CASSPGQGYEQYF
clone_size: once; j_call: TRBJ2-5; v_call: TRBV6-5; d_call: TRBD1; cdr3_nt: TGTGCCAGCGGGAGGACAGGGGCAGAGACCCAGTACTTC; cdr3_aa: CASGRTGAETQYF
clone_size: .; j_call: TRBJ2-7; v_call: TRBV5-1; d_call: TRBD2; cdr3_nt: TGCGCCAGCAGCTGGGACGGACTAGCGGGTTCGGTCTACGAGCAGTACTTC; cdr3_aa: CASSWDGLAGSVYEQYF
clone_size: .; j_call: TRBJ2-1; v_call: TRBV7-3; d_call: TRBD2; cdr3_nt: TGTGCCAGCAGCGTCGGGACTAGCGGGAGGATCGACAATGAGCAGTTCTTC; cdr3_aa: CASSVGTSGRIDNEQFF
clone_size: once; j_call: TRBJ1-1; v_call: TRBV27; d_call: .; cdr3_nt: TGTGCCAGCAGATCCTCAGGGTTGACGAACACTGAAGCTTTCTTT; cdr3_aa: CASRSSGLTNTEAFF
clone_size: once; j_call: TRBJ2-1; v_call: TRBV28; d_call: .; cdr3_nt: TGTGCCAGCAGGGGAGCTAGAACCTACAATGAGCAGTTCTTC; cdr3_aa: CASRGARTYNEQFF
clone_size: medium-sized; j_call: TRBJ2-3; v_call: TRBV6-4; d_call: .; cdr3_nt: TGTGCCAGCAGTGAGGGACGGGGCACAGATACGCAGTATTTT; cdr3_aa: CASSEGRGTDTQYF
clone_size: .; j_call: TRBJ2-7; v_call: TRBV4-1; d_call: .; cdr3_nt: TGCGCCAGCAGCCAGGGGGGATATGAGCAGTACTTC; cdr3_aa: CASSQGGYEQYF
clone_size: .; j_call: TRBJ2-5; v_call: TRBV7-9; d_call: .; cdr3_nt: TGTGCCAGCAGCTTATTAGGCAGGGGAAGGGGAGAGACCCAGTACTTC; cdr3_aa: CASSLLGRGRGETQYF
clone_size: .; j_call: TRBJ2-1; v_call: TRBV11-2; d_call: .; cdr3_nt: TGTGCCAGCAGCTTCCCTAGGGAGAATGAGCAGTTCTTC; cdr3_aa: CASSFPRENEQFF